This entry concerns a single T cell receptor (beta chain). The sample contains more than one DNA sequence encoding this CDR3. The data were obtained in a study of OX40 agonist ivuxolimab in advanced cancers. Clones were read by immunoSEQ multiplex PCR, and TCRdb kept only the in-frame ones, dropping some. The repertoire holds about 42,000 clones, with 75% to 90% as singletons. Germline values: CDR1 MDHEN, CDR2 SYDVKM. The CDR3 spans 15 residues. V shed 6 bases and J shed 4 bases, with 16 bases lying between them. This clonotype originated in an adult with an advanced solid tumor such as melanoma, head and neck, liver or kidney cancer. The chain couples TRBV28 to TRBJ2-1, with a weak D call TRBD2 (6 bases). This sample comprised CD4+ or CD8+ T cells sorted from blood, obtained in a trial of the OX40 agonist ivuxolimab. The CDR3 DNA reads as TGTGCCAGCAGCCTTTTCGGGAGCTCTTACAATGAGCAGTTCTTC. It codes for CASSLFGSSYNEQFF.